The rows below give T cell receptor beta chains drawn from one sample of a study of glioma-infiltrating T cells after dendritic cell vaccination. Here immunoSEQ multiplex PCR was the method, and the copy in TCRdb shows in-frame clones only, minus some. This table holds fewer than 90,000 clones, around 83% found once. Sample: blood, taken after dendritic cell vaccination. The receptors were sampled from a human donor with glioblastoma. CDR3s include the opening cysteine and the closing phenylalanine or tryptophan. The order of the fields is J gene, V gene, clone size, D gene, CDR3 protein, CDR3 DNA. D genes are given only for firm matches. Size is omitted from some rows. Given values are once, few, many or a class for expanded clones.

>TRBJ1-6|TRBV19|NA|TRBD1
CASTSGTGDSPLHF
TGTGCCAGTACCTCAGGGACAGGGGATTCACCCCTCCACTTT
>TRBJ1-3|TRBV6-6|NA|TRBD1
CASTTPTGGGNTIYF
TGTGCCAGCACAACCCCGACAGGGGGAGGAAACACCATATATTTT
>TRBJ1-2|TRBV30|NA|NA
CAWSVSRRADGYTF
TGTGCCTGGAGTGTGTCCCGCAGGGCTGATGGCTACACCTTC
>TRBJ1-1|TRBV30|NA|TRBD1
CAWSKRDRGLGEAFF
TGTGCCTGGAGCAAAAGGGACAGGGGGCTAGGCGAAGCTTTCTTT
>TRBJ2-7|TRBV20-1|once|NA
CSARDSYEQYF
TGCAGTGCTAGAGATAGTTACGAGCAGTACTTC
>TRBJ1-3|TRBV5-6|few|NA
CASSGRIVRPSEGNTIYF
TGTGCCAGCAGCGGTAGGATCGTGAGGCCTTCGGAGGGAAACACCATATATTTT
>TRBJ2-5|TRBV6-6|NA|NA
CASSPGKYQETQYF
TGTGCCAGCAGCCCAGGGAAGTACCAAGAGACCCAGTACTTC
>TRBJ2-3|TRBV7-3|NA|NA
CASSPNAASRTDTQYF
TGTGCCAGCAGCCCAAACGCGGCCTCCCGCACTGATACGCAGTATTTT
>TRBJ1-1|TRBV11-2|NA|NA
CASSLEGGKMNTEAFF
TGTGCCAGCAGCTTAGAGGGGGGGAAAATGAACACTGAAGCTTTCTTT
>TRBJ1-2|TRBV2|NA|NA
CASSEAVRDGYTF
TGTGCCAGCAGTGAAGCAGTAAGAGATGGCTACACCTTC
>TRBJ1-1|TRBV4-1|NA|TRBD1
CASSQTGGPNTEAFF
TGCGCCAGCAGCCAAACAGGGGGCCCGAACACTGAAGCTTTCTTT
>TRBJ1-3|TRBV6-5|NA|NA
CASSYSGQDTIYF
TGTGCCAGCAGTTACTCGGGTCAGGACACCATATATTTT
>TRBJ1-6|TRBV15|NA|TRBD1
CATSREGQAGSPLHF
TGTGCCACCAGCAGAGAAGGACAGGCCGGTTCACCCCTCCACTTT
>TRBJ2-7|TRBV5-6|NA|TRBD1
CASSLGTDSGYEQYF
TGTGCCAGCAGCCTAGGGACAGACTCAGGCTACGAGCAGTACTTC
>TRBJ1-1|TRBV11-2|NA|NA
CASSFTLEGEAFF
TGTGCCAGCAGCTTCACGTTGGAGGGTGAAGCTTTCTTT
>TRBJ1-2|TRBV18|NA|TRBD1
CASSKESPGQGYYGYTF
TGTGCCAGCTCAAAAGAATCTCCGGGACAGGGGTACTATGGCTACACCTTC
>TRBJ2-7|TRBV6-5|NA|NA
CASSYTGTPYEQYF
TGTGCCAGCAGTTATACAGGAACCCCATACGAGCAGTACTTC
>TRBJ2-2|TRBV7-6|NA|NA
CASSPYRGGNTGELFF
TGTGCCAGCAGCCCCTACCGAGGGGGTAACACCGGGGAGCTGTTTTTT
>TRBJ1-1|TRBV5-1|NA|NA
CASSLSPDRLNTEAFF
TGCGCCAGCAGCTTAAGCCCCGACAGGTTGAACACTGAAGCTTTCTTT
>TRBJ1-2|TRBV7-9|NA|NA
CASSLREDYGYTF
TGTGCCAGCAGCTTGCGCGAGGACTATGGCTACACCTTC
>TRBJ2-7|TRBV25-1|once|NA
CASSAREEQYF
TGTGCCAGCAGTGCTAGAGAAGAGCAGTACTTC
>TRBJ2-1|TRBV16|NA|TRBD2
CASSQSGTSGVIEQFF
TGTGCCAGCAGCCAATCCGGGACTAGCGGGGTTATTGAGCAGTTCTTC
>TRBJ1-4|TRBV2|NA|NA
CASGQGQNSEKLFF
TGTGCCAGCGGGCAAGGACAGAACTCTGAAAAACTGTTTTTT
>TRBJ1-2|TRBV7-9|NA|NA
CASSLHREGEGYTF
TGTGCCAGCAGCTTACACAGGGAGGGAGAGGGCTACACCTTC
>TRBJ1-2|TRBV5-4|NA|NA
CASSFGQDYGYTF
TGTGCCAGCAGCTTCGGACAAGACTATGGCTACACCTTC
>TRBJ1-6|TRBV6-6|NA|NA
CASSYQGTNSPLHF
TGTGCCAGCAGTTATCAGGGAACTAATTCACCCCTCCACTTT
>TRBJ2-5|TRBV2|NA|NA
CASERGRQETQYF
TGTGCCAGCGAGAGAGGGCGACAAGAGACCCAGTACTTC
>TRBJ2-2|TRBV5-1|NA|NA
CASSLVVTANTGELFF
TGCGCCAGCAGCTTGGTTGTGACTGCGAACACCGGGGAGCTGTTTTTT
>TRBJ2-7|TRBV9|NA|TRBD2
CASSVSGAHSYEQYF
TGTGCCAGCAGCGTTAGCGGGGCCCACTCCTACGAGCAGTACTTC
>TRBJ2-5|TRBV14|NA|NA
CASSQNQGETQYF
TGTGCCAGCAGCCAAAACCAGGGGGAGACCCAGTACTTC
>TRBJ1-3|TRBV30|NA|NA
CAWSGGDPWDTIYF
TGTGCCTGGAGCGGAGGGGACCCTTGGGACACCATATATTTT
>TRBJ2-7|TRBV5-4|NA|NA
CASGPPGRAHEQYF
TGTGCCAGCGGGCCCCCCGGCAGGGCCCACGAGCAGTACTTC
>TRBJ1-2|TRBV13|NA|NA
CASSLTGNYGYTF
TGTGCCAGCAGCTTAACAGGGAACTATGGCTACACCTTC
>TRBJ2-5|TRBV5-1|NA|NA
CASSPDRGGVETQYF
TGCGCCAGCAGCCCGGACCGGGGAGGAGTGGAGACCCAGTACTTC
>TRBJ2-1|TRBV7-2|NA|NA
CASSLQVDNEQFF
TGTGCCAGCAGCTTGCAGGTTGACAATGAGCAGTTCTTC
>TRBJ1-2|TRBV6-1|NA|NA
CASSEDRVTSYYGYTF
TGTGCCAGCAGTGAAGACAGGGTCACATCCTACTATGGCTACACCTTC
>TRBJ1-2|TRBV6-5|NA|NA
CATTPSTNYGYTF
TGTGCCACTACTCCGAGTACTAACTATGGCTACACCTTC
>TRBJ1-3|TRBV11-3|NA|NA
CASSLGRGERNTIYF
TGTGCCAGCAGCCTCGGAAGGGGCGAAAGAAACACCATATATTTT
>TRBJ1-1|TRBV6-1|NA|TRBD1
CASSIQGTVTEAFF
TGTGCCAGCAGCATACAGGGGACAGTGACTGAAGCTTTCTTT